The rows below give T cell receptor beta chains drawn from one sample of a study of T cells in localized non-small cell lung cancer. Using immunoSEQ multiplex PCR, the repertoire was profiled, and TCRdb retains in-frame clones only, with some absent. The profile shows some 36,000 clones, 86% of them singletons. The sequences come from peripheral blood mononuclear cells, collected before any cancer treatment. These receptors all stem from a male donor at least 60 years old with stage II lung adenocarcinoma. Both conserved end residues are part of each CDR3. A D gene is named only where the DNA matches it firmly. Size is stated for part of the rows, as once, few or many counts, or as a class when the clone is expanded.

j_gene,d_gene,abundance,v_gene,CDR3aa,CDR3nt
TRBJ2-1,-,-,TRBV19,CASSIATGSYNEQFF,TGTGCCAGTAGTATAGCGACGGGCTCCTACAATGAGCAGTTCTTC
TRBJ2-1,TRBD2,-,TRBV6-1,CASSLVGGVNEQFF,TGTGCCAGCAGTCTGGTGGGGGGGGTAAATGAGCAGTTCTTC
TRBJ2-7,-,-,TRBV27,CASTFLGGNEQYF,TGTGCCAGCACCTTCCTCGGGGGCAACGAGCAGTACTTC
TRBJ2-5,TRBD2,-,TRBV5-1,CASSLLRAGEETQYF,TGCGCCAGCAGCTTGCTCCGGGCGGGAGAAGAGACCCAGTACTTC
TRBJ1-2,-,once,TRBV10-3,CAINPGGFDYGYTF,TGTGCCATCAACCCGGGGGGATTCGACTATGGCTACACCTTC
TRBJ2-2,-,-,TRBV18,CASSRAGLPNTGELFF,TGTGCCAGCTCACGTGCAGGGCTCCCGAACACCGGGGAGCTGTTTTTT
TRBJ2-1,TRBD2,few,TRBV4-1,CASSREGEQFF,TGCGCCAGCAGCCGGGAGGGGGAGCAGTTCTTC
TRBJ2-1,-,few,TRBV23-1,CARDGSTLCPHNEQFF,TGCGCCCGGGACGGCAGCACCCTGTGTCCTCACAATGAGCAGTTCTTC
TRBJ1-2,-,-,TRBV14,CASSQGEGYGYTF,TGTGCCAGCAGCCAAGGGGAGGGCTATGGCTACACCTTC
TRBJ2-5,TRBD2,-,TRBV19,CASSQGLAGETQYF,TGTGCCAGTAGCCAGGGACTAGCGGGAGAGACCCAGTACTTC
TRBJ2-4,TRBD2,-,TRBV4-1,CASSQDISGRAANIQYF,TGCGCCAGCAGCCAAGATATAAGCGGGAGGGCCGCGAACATTCAGTACTTC
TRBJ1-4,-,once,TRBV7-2,CASSLVTGKGEKLFF,TGTGCCAGCAGCTTAGTAACAGGAAAGGGAGAAAAACTGTTTTTT
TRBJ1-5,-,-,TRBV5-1,CASSLSGAVGQPQHF,TGCGCCAGCAGCTTATCAGGGGCGGTGGGTCAGCCCCAGCATTTT
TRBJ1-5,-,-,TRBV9,CASSEGGRLGDQPQHF,TGTGCCAGCAGCGAGGGGGGCAGGCTTGGGGATCAGCCCCAGCATTTT
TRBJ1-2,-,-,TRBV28,CASRVDGYWGYTF,TGTGCCAGCAGAGTCGATGGTTACTGGGGCTACACCTTC
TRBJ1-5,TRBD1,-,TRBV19,CASSSVTGAQGYQPQHF,TGTGCCAGTAGTAGCGTGACAGGGGCCCAAGGTTATCAGCCCCAGCATTTT
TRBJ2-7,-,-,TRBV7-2,CASSYRPGGLPYEQYF,TGTGCCAGCAGCTACCGTCCCGGAGGCCTCCCCTACGAGCAGTACTTC
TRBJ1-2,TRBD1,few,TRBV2,CASSPDRVGYGYTF,TGTGCCAGCAGTCCAGACAGGGTAGGCTATGGCTACACCTTC
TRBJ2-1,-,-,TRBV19,CASSIIGFTYNEQFF,TGTGCCAGTAGTATCATAGGGTTTACCTACAATGAGCAGTTCTTC
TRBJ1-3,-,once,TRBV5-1,CASSLNRGNTIYF,TGCGCCAGCAGCTTGAACAGGGGAAACACCATATATTTT
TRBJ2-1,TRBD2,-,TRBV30,CAWRGSGIPRFF,TGTGCCTGGAGGGGTAGCGGGATCCCTCGGTTCTTC
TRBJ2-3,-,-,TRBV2,CASSEMREDTQYF,TGTGCCAGCAGTGAAATGAGGGAAGATACGCAGTATTTT
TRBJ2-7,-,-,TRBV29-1,CSVRQSYEQYF,TGCAGCGTTAGACAGTCCTACGAGCAGTACTTC
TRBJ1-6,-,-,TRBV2,CASSDGSPLHF,TGTGCCAGCAGTGACGGTTCACCCCTCCACTTT
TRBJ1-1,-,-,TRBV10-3,CAISESADSTEAFF,TGTGCCATCAGTGAGTCGGCAGATAGCACTGAAGCTTTCTTT